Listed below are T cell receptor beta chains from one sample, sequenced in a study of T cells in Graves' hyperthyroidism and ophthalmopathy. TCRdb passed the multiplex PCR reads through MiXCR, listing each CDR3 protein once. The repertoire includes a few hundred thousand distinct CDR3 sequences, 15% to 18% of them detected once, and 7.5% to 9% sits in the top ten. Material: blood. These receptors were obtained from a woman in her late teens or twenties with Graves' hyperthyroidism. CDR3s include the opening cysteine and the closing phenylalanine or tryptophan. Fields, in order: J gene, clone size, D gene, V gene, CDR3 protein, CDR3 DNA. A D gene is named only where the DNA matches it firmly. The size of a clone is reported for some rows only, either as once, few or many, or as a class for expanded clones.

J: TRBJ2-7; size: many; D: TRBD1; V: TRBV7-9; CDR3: CASSLQQGYEQYF; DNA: TGTGCCAGCAGCTTGCAACAGGGGTACGAGCAGTACTTC
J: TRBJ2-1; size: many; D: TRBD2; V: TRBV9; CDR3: CASSVAAGDNEQFF; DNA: TGTGCCAGCAGCGTAGCGGCGGGGGACAATGAGCAGTTCTTC
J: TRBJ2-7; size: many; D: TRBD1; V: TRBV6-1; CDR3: CASSELTGGTHEQYF; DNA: TGTGCCAGCAGTGAACTGACAGGGGGGACCCACGAGCAGTACTTC
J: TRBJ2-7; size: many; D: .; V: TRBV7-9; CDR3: CASSSSSSGQYF; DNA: TGTGCCAGCAGCTCGAGCTCCTCCGGGCAGTACTTC
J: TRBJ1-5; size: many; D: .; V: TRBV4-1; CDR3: CASSQDQAWGGNQPQHF; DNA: TGCGCCAGCAGCCAAGATCAGGCATGGGGTGGCAATCAGCCCCAGCATTTT
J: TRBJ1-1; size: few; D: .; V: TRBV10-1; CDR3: CASSSNLRTEAFF; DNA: TGCGCCAGCAGCAGCAACCTCAGGACTGAAGCTTTCTTT
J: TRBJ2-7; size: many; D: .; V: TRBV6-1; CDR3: CASSELQGTHYEQYF; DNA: TGTGCCAGCAGTGAACTTCAGGGAACCCACTACGAGCAGTACTTC
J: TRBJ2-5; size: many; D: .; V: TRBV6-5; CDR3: CASSYSRWEETQYF; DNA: TGTGCCAGCAGTTACTCGAGATGGGAAGAGACCCAGTACTTC
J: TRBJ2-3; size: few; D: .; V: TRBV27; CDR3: CANKVRNTDTQYF; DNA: TGTGCCAACAAGGTCAGAAACACAGATACGCAGTATTTT
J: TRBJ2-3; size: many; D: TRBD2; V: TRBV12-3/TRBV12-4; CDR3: CASSLASGRVRDTQYF; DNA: TGTGCCAGCAGTTTGGCTAGCGGGAGGGTTCGGGATACGCAGTATTTT
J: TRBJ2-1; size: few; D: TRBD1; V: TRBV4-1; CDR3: CASSAPGQGYNEQFF; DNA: TGCGCCAGCAGCGCCCCGGGACAGGGCTACAATGAGCAGTTCTTC
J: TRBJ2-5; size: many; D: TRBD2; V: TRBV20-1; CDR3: CSVGAGAETQYF; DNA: TGCAGTGTGGGAGCGGGGGCCGAGACCCAGTACTTC
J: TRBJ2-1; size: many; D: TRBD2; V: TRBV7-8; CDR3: CASSLFGISGSNEQFF; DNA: TGTGCCAGCAGCTTATTCGGTATTAGCGGGAGCAATGAGCAGTTCTTC
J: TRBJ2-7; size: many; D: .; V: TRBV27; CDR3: CASSFRDTLYEQYF; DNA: TGTGCCAGCAGTTTCAGGGACACCCTCTACGAGCAGTACTTC
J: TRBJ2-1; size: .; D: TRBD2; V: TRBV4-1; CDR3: CASSRGSGNEQFF; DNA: TGCGCCAGCAGCCGGGGTAGCGGGAATGAGCAGTTCTTC
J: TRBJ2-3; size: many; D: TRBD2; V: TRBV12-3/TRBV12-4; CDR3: CASSLSPSGTDTQYF; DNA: TGTGCCAGCAGTTTATCCCCTAGCGGTACAGATACGCAGTATTTT
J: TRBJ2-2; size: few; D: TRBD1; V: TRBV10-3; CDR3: CAISERQGAGGELFF; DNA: TGTGCCATCAGTGAGAGGCAGGGGGCCGGCGGGGAGCTGTTTTTT
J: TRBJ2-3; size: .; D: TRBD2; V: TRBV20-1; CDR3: CSARKAGGPGDLDTQYF; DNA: TGCAGTGCTAGAAAGGCGGGAGGGCCCGGTGACCTAGATACGCAGTATTTT
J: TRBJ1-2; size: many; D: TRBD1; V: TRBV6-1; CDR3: CASSYRGYGYTF; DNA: TGTGCCAGCAGTTACAGGGGCTATGGCTACACCTTC
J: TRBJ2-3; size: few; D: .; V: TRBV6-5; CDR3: CASSYSRSLGDTQYF; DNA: TGTGCCAGCAGTTACTCGAGGTCCTTAGGGGATACGCAGTATTTT
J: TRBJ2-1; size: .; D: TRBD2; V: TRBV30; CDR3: CAWSPGTSQGNREQFF; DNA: TGTGCCTGGAGTCCCGGGACTAGTCAAGGGAATCGTGAGCAGTTCTTC
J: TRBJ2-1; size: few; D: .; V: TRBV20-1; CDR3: CSASYSISYNEQFF; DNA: TGCAGTGCTAGTTACTCAATCTCCTACAATGAGCAGTTCTTC
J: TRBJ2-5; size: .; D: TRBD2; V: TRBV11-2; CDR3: CASSRGTSGIWETQYF; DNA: TGTGCCAGCAGCCGGGGGACTAGCGGGATCTGGGAGACCCAGTACTTC
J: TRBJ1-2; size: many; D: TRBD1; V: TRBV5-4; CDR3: CASSTGQANYGYTF; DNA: TGTGCCAGCAGCACAGGACAGGCTAACTATGGCTACACCTTC
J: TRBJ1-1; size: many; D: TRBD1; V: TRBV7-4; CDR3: CASNPLLQGTPEAFF; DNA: TGTGCCAGCAACCCTCTCTTACAGGGGACGCCTGAAGCTTTCTTT
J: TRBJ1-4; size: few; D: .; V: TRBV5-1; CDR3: CASSLATVSTNEKLFF; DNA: TGCGCCAGCAGCTTAGCGACAGTCTCAACTAATGAAAAACTGTTTTTT
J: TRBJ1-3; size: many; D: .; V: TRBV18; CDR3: CASSMKSSGNTIYF; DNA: TGTGCCAGCTCAATGAAGAGCTCTGGAAACACCATATATTTT
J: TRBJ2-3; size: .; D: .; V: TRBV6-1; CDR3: CASRNRAVTDTQYF; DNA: TGTGCCAGCAGGAATAGGGCGGTCACAGATACGCAGTATTTT
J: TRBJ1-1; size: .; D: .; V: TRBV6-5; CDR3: CASIRQTIIKGNTEASF; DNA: TGTGCCAGCATTAGACAGACAATTATAAAAGGGAACACTGAAGCTTCCTTT
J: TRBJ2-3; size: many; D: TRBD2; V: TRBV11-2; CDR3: CASSLAGRGGTDTQYF; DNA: TGTGCCAGCAGCTTAGCGGGGCGGGGGGGCACAGATACGCAGTATTTT
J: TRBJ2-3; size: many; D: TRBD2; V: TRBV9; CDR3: CASSPAILAGGASDTQYF; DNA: TGTGCCAGCAGCCCCGCGATCCTAGCGGGGGGGGCATCGGATACGCAGTATTTT
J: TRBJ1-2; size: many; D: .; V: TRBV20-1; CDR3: CSAQPSEFNYGYTF; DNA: TGCAGTGCTCAGCCATCGGAGTTTAACTATGGCTACACCTTC
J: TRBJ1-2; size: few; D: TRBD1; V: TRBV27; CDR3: CASSLMGQLPYGYTF; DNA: TGTGCCAGCAGTTTAATGGGACAGCTCCCCTATGGCTACACCTTC
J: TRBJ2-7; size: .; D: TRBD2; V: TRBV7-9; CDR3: CASSLQGAGVGEQYF; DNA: TGTGCCAGCAGCTTACAAGGGGCGGGAGTGGGAGAGCAGTACTTC
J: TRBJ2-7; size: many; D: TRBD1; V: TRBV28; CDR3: CASSFGGGTGTKEQYF; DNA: TGTGCCAGCAGTTTTGGGGGTGGGACAGGGACGAAGGAGCAGTACTTC
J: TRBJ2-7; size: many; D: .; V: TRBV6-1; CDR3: CASSEGAYEQYF; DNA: TGTGCCAGCAGTGAAGGGGCTTACGAGCAGTACTTC
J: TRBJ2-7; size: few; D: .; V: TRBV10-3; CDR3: CAISESEGRIYEQYF; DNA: TGTGCCATCAGTGAGTCGGAAGGGAGAATCTACGAGCAGTACTTC
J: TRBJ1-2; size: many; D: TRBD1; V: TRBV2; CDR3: CASSTTAAGGTYGYTF; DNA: TGTGCCAGCAGCACAACCGCGGCAGGGGGAACCTATGGCTACACCTTC
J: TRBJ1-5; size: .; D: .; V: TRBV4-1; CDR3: CASSQDTSNQPQHF; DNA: TGCGCCAGCAGCCAAGATACCAGCAATCAGCCCCAGCATTTT
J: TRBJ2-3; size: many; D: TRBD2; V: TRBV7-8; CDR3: CASSKLAGLATDTQYF; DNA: TGTGCCAGCAGCAAACTAGCGGGGTTGGCCACAGATACGCAGTATTTT
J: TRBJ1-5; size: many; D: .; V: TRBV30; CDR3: CASKWAGEDSNQPQHF; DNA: TGTGCCTCAAAATGGGCAGGGGAAGATAGCAATCAGCCCCAGCATTTT
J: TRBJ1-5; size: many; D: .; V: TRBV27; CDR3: CASSFTSNQPQHF; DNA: TGTGCCAGCAGTTTTACTAGCAATCAGCCCCAGCATTTT
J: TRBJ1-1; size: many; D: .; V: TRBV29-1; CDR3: CSVALQTNTEAFF; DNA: TGCAGCGTTGCTCTGCAGACGAACACTGAAGCTTTCTTT
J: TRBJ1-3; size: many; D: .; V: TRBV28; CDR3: CASSPPRFSGNTIYF; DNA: TGTGCCAGCAGCCCCCCCCGGTTCTCTGGAAACACCATATATTTT
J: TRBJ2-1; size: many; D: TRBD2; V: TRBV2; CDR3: CASSVGAGVDNEQFF; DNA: TGTGCCAGCAGTGTGGGAGCGGGAGTAGACAATGAGCAGTTCTTC
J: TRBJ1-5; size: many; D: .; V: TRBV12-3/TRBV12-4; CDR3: CASSLARGGSGPQHF; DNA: TGTGCCAGCAGTTTAGCCCGGGGGGGAAGTGGGCCCCAGCATTTT
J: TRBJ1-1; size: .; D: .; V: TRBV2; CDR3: CASSGWQGGTEAFF; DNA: TGTGCCAGCAGTGGATGGCAGGGTGGAACTGAAGCTTTCTTT
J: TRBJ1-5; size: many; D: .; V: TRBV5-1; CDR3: CASSLAADQPQHF; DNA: TGCGCCAGCAGCTTGGCAGCCGATCAGCCCCAGCATTTT
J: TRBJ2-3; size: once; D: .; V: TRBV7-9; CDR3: CASSLVVGNGIDTQYF; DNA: TGTGCCAGCAGCTTAGTAGTGGGGAACGGCATAGATACGCAGTATTTT
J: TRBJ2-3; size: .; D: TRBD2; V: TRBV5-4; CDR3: CASSLIGLAGADTQYF; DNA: TGTGCCAGCAGCTTGATCGGCCTAGCGGGGGCAGATACGCAGTATTTT
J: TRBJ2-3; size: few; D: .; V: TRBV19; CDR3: CASSIGNLDTQYF; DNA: TGTGCCAGTAGTATAGGTAACTTAGATACGCAGTATTTT
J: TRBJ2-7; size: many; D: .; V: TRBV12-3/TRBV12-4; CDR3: CASSFASLNEQYF; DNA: TGTGCCAGCAGTTTTGCGAGCCTGAACGAGCAGTACTTC
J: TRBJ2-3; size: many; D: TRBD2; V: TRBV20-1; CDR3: CSASFREGTDTQYF; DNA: TGCAGTGCTAGTTTCCGGGAGGGCACAGATACGCAGTATTTT
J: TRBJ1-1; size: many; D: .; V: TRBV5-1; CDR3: CASSRGESEAFF; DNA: TGCGCCAGCAGCCGGGGGGAGAGCGAAGCTTTCTTT
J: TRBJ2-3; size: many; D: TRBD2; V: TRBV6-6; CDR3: CASSYIAGGPDTQYF; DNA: TGTGCCAGCAGTTACATAGCGGGAGGGCCAGATACGCAGTATTTT
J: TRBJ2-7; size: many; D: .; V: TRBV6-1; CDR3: CASSEGGADYEQYF; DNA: TGTGCCAGCAGTGAAGGAGGGGCAGACTACGAGCAGTACTTC
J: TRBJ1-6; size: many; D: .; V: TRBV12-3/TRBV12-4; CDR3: CASSFGQDNSPLHF; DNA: TGTGCCAGCAGTTTTGGGCAGGACAATTCACCCCTCCACTTT
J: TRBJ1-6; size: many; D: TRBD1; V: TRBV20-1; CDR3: CSAKQGFDNSPLHF; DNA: TGCAGTGCGAAACAGGGGTTTGATAATTCACCCCTCCACTTT
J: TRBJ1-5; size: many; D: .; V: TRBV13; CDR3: CASTTIRAPNQPQHF; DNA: TGTGCCAGCACCACCATCCGGGCCCCCAATCAGCCCCAGCATTTT
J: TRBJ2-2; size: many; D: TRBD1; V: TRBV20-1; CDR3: CSARHDRATGELFF; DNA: TGCAGTGCTAGACACGACAGGGCCACCGGGGAGCTGTTTTTT